The clone carrying this T cell receptor (beta chain) has a single count. Its antigen remains unknown. The isolated RNA, all of it, was reverse transcribed, so expressed TCRB transcripts were what got sequenced. The data were produced by immunoSEQ multiplex PCR, yet TCRdb's version contains in-frame clones alone and is incomplete. The sample has around 240,000 clones, under 70% seen once. Trimming removed 3 bases from V and 2 bases from J, with 16 bases in between. CDR3 length: 16 residues. Germline CDR1 and CDR2: SGHTA and FQGNSA. The data originate from a study of beta chain features in type 1 diabetes. Study conclusions and caveats: Sequencing used cDNA, and cells with high TCR expression could therefore be over-represented. Among type 1 diabetes patients, VDJ junctions had fewer insertions and more deletions. In patients and controls equally, PCR might favor templates that are shorter.

The TCR originated in a man aged 25-45 years in good health. The chain couples TRBV7-2 to TRBJ2-5; D is unresolved. Sequenced material: naive CD4+ T cells from blood. The CDR3 loop is CASSLAPAVPQETQYF. CDR3 bases: TGTGCCAGCAGCTTGGCCCCGGCGGTCCCTCAAGAGACCCAGTACTTC.